The rows below give T cell receptor beta chains drawn from one sample of a study of blood T cell repertoires in COVID-19. Sequenced by immunoSEQ multiplex PCR; TCRdb stores in-frame clones only, minus some. The table records around 100,000 clones, around 73% of them present only once. Sequenced: peripheral blood. Receptors originate from a man aged 55 to 70 with active or convalescent COVID-19. Both conserved end residues are part of each CDR3.

V gene: TRBV28
CDR3 protein: CASSLTGGKNQPQHF

V gene: TRBV3-1/TRBV3-2
CDR3 protein: CASSQRLYGQSRNYGYTF

V gene: TRBV19
CDR3 protein: CASSIAQGDNVLTF

V gene: TRBV2
CDR3 protein: CASTTGYYNEQFF

V gene: TRBV21-1
CDR3 protein: CASSNGGLAVSTDTQYF

V gene: TRBV9
CDR3 protein: CASSVAGQARGGELFF

V gene: TRBV5-5
CDR3 protein: CASSPNRGRSNNSPLHF

V gene: TRBV2
CDR3 protein: CASSDRGRSYGYTF

V gene: TRBV28
CDR3 protein: CASSSRPGYTEAFF

V gene: TRBV30
CDR3 protein: CAWSGWRAQWSNEQFF

V gene: TRBV27
CDR3 protein: CASSGSGGNEQFF

V gene: TRBV10-1
CDR3 protein: CASGGQGGVSEQYF

V gene: TRBV5-1
CDR3 protein: CASREIAGGGLGNEQFF

V gene: TRBV21-1
CDR3 protein: CASSKVKGVRYEQYF

V gene: TRBV7-2
CDR3 protein: CASSPFPRGKEDTQYF

V gene: TRBV11-2
CDR3 protein: CASRGLSGREFYEQYF

V gene: TRBV19
CDR3 protein: CASSWTEDTEAFF

V gene: TRBV12-3/TRBV12-4
CDR3 protein: CASRPGLAGIDF

V gene: TRBV5-4
CDR3 protein: CASSLEPGYGYTF

V gene: TRBV18
CDR3 protein: CASSQLAGTGKEKLFF

V gene: TRBV20-1
CDR3 protein: CSASQASYTF

V gene: TRBV12-5
CDR3 protein: CASGLAREGGSSYNEQFF

V gene: TRBV5-5
CDR3 protein: CASGGNYGYTF

V gene: TRBV3-1/TRBV3-2
CDR3 protein: CASSRPPSGHTKETQYF

V gene: TRBV27
CDR3 protein: CASSSGTGVKAFF

V gene: TRBV6-4
CDR3 protein: CASSEGLADNNEQFF

V gene: TRBV5-1
CDR3 protein: CASSLTSGRNEQFF

V gene: TRBV28
CDR3 protein: CASSLEWEGYNEQFF

V gene: TRBV4-2
CDR3 protein: CASSPLGQGRDSPLHF

V gene: TRBV6-1
CDR3 protein: CASSEGRGSEQFF

V gene: TRBV7-8
CDR3 protein: CASSPGLAGNEQFF

V gene: TRBV18
CDR3 protein: CASSPRQDKAFF

V gene: TRBV2
CDR3 protein: CASSPTGTYQETQYF

V gene: TRBV4-3
CDR3 protein: CASSQDAGADYNEQFF

V gene: TRBV2
CDR3 protein: CASQGLSGTETQYF

V gene: TRBV27
CDR3 protein: CASSLSGHQYQPQHF